This passage covers 27 T cell receptor beta chains from one sample sequenced in a study of cytomegalovirus exposure and HLA in healthy donors. TCRdb's table, derived via immunoSEQ multiplex PCR, lists solely in-frame clones and lacks some. The sample carries roughly 73,000 clones, approximately 95% recorded once. The sample taken for sequencing was PBMCs. These receptors were obtained from a man aged 18 to 29 in good health and CMV-seropositive.

The chain uses TRBV14 and TRBJ2-7, with D possibly matching TRBD1 (6 bases). The germline CDR1 and CDR2 sequences are SGHDN and FVKESK. CDR3 length: 14 amino acids. V lost 5 bases to trimming and J lost 3 bases, with 14 bases between them. The CDR3 bases are TGTGCCAGCAGCGGTTCCGGGACACACTACGAGCAGTACTTC. It encodes CASSGSGTHYEQYF.

This sequence joins TRBV19 and TRBJ1-1; the match to TRBD1 covers 12 bases. The germline CDR1 and CDR2 sequences are LNHDA and SQIVND (reference sequence). This CDR3 has 16 amino acids. Trimming cost V 8 bases and J 11 bases; bases outside gene matches: 18. The DNA of the CDR3 is TGTGCCAGTCGGACTGAAGAGGGACAGGGGGCCCCTTGGGCTTTCTTT. Amino acid sequence: CASRTEEGQGAPWAFF.

V gene TRBV13 combines with J gene TRBJ2-7, with a weak D call TRBD2 (5 bases). Trimming left V 1 base short and J 5 bases short, with 9 bases between. Per germline, CDR1 PRHDT and CDR2 FYEKMQ (reference sequence). The length of the CDR3 is 13 residues. The chain's CDR3 is CASSLVGGHEQYF. CDR3 sequence (DNA): TGTGCCAGCAGCTTAGTTGGCGGGCACGAGCAGTACTTC.

The genes are TRBV2 and TRBJ2-5; 7 positions agree with TRBD2. V trimming: 4 bases; J trimming: 5 bases; junction bases outside the gene matches: 4. The CDR3 sequence is 13 residues long. Per germline, CDR1 SNHLY and CDR2 FYNNEI. CDR3 coding DNA: TGTGCCAGCAGTGTCGGGGAGGGGGAGACCCAGTACTTC. As protein: CASSVGEGETQYF.

This rearrangement joins TRBV4-1 to TRBJ2-7; possible D gene TRBD2, 6 bases. The ends were cut back, 4 bases at V and 0 bases at J, with 13 bases in the middle. Germline CDR1 MGHRA, CDR2 YSYEKL. This CDR3 has 15 residues. The CDR3 nucleotides are TGCGCCAGCAGCCGGTATAGCGGAAGCTCCTACGAGCAGTACTTC. Its protein is CASSRYSGSSYEQYF.

V is TRBV28 and J is TRBJ2-7, with a tentative D call TRBD1 (6 bases). This CDR3 has 12 amino acids. Trimming took 2 bases from V and 8 from J, leaving 10 bases between them. CDR1 and CDR2 from the germline V gene are MDHEN and SYDVKM. CDR3 bases: TGTGCCAGCAGTTTAGGGACACTTCAGCAGTACTTC. Translation: CASSLGTLQQYF.

This chain links TRBV7-9 with TRBJ2-3; D is perhaps TRBD2 (5 bases). Germline-derived CDR1 and CDR2 are SEHNR and FQNEAQ (reference sequence). The V and J ends lost 3 bases and 6 bases respectively, with 7 bases between them. The CDR3 extends over 12 amino acids. CDR3 protein: CASSFSGDTQYF. In nucleotides, the CDR3 is TGTGCCAGCAGCTTCTCGGGGGATACGCAGTATTTT.

This clone has just one count. This chain links TRBV9 with TRBJ1-5, with D possibly TRBD1 on 5 matching bases. The V end was cut by 8 bases, the J end by 3 bases, with 12 bases between. There are 13 residues in the CDR3. Germline V lookup: CDR1 SGDLS, CDR2 YYNGEE. CDR3 sequence reads: CASGQGHNQPQHF. CDR3 DNA sequence: TGTGCCAGTGGGCAGGGCCACAATCAGCCCCAGCATTTT.

By proportion, this clone is medium-sized. This rearrangement joins TRBV6-5 to TRBJ2-7, with TRBD1 matching over 9 bases. CDR3 length equals 15 residues. CDR1 is MNHEY and CDR2 is SVGAGI in the germline V gene. With V trimmed by 5 bases and J by 5 bases, 10 bases remained unmatched. The CDR3 DNA follows: TGTGCCAGCAGTCGCAAACCGGGACAGGGAAACGAGCAGTACTTC. This encodes CASSRKPGQGNEQYF.

This chain joins TRBV9 and TRBJ1-2, with TRBD1 matching over 9 bases. Germline V CDR1 and CDR2: SGDLS, YYNGEE. Trimming took 3 bases from V and 4 from J; bases not matched to a gene: 13. The CDR3 sequence is 17 residues long. The CDR3 reads CASSGTGGFGGTYGYTF. In nucleotides, the CDR3 is TGTGCCAGCAGCGGTACAGGGGGCTTTGGGGGTACCTATGGCTACACCTTC.

The chain carries TRBV2 and TRBJ2-7, with 8 positions matching TRBD1. V was clipped by 8 bases and J by 1 base; unmatched bases: 4. This CDR3 spans 13 amino acids. Germline CDR1 and CDR2: SNHLY and FYNNEI. CDR3 in DNA: TGTGCCAGCCGAGGACAGGGATCCTACGAGCAGTACTTC. This translates into CASRGQGSYEQYF.

The chain is built from TRBV5-1 and TRBJ2-6, with D possibly being TRBD1 (6 bases). This CDR3 has 16 residues. Germline V CDR1 and CDR2: SGHRS, YFSETQ. The V and J ends lost 9 bases and 0 bases respectively, with 16 bases between them. The CDR3 is CATSGQPSSGANVLTF. Written as DNA, the CDR3 is TGCGCCACCTCGGGACAACCCTCCTCTGGGGCCAACGTCCTGACTTTC. Full variable domain (missing parts from reference TRBV5-1 and TRBJ2-6): KAGVTQTPRYLIKTRGQQVTLSCSPISGHRSVSWYQQTPGQGLQFLFEYFSETQRNKGNFPGRFSGRQFSNSRSEMNVSTLELGDSALYLCATSGQPSSGANVLTFGAGSRLTVL.

The chain employs TRBV6-5 and TRBJ1-1, with TRBD1 identical over 8 bases. Germline CDR1 reads MNHEY; CDR2 reads SVGAGI. The V and J ends lost 2 bases and 4 bases, in that order; junction bases with no gene match: 3. CDR3 length: 14 residues. CDR3 region: CASSYATGATEAFF. Here the CDR3 DNA reads TGTGCCAGCAGTTACGCGACAGGGGCCACTGAAGCTTTCTTT.

The rearrangement links TRBV7-3 to TRBJ2-2; D gene uncertain. The CDR3 has 13 amino acids. Trimming removed 10 bases at V and 4 bases at J, with 13 bases between. The germline V gene has CDR1 SGHTA and CDR2 FQGTGA. The CDR3 DNA is TGTGCCACCGCCGGTAGTGCCACCGGGGAGCTGTTTTTT. This encodes CATAGSATGELFF.

This chain joins TRBV5-1 and TRBJ1-1; 8 positions agree with TRBD1. Germline CDR1 reads SGHRS; CDR2 reads YFSETQ. The J segment lost 6 bases and the V segment lost 7 bases, leaving 5 bases of the junction unmatched. CDR3 length equals 12 residues. The CDR3 region has the DNA TGCGCCAGCCCCCCACAGGGGGCTGAAGCTTTCTTT. Its translation: CASPPQGAEAFF.

The rearrangement joins TRBV10-3 to TRBJ2-3, with D maybe TRBD1 (5 bases). The germline V gene encodes CDR1 ENHRY and CDR2 SYGVKD. The germline V and J ends were trimmed by 6 bases and 6 bases, with 7 bases remaining between them. The CDR3 loop spans 11 amino acids. DNA for the CDR3: TGTGCCATCAGGTCAGGGGATACGCAGTATTTT. Translation gives CAIRSGDTQYF.

Only a few counts were recorded for this clone. The chain is built from TRBV19 and TRBJ2-3; D unresolved. Trimming removed 1 base from V and 3 bases from J, with 8 bases in between. The CDR3 spans 14 residues. Germline V gives CDR1 LNHDA, CDR2 SQIVND (reference sequence). The CDR3 nucleotides read TGTGCCAGTAGTATAGGTAGTATGACAGATACGCAGTATTTT. This sequence encodes CASSIGSMTDTQYF.

The chain is built from TRBV27 and TRBJ2-7; 7 bases align to TRBD2. V lost 8 bases, J lost 6 bases, and 4 bases stayed unmatched. Germline V CDR1 and CDR2: MNHEY, SMNVEV (reference sequence). This CDR3 region has 11 residues. The CDR3 loop reads CASARGSEQYF. CDR3 coding DNA: TGTGCCAGCGCGCGGGGGAGCGAGCAGTACTTC.

The J gene is TRBJ2-3, the V gene TRBV4-1, with a weak D call TRBD2 (6 bases). V was trimmed by 1 base and J by 2 bases, leaving 10 bases between them. The CDR3 has 15 amino acids. Germline CDR1 MGHRA, CDR2 YSYEKL. For the CDR3, the DNA is TGCGCCAGCAGCCAAGCGGGGACTCCCACAGATACGCAGTATTTT. This translates into CASSQAGTPTDTQYF.

The CDR3 coding sequence is TGTGCCAGCAGTTCCGGGGACACTGAAGCTTTCTTT. Its protein is CASSSGDTEAFF. V usage is TRBV28 and J usage is TRBJ1-1; D unclear. Trimming removed 4 bases at V and 3 bases at J, with 6 bases between. Germline assignment: CDR1 MDHEN and CDR2 SYDVKM. CDR3 length equals 12 residues.

The table lists this clone with a count of one. The V gene is TRBV5-4, the J gene TRBJ2-5; D remains ambiguous. The germline V gene has CDR1 SGHNT and CDR2 YYREEE (reference sequence). This CDR3 comprises 14 residues. V lost 0 bases to trimming and J lost 3 bases, with 9 bases between them. The CDR3 DNA follows: TGTGCCAGCAGCTTGGATAAACGGGAAGAGACCCAGTACTTC. Its translation is CASSLDKREETQYF.

The chain is built from TRBV27 and TRBJ1-5, with 7 bases aligning to TRBD1. The CDR3 sequence is 14 residues long. The ends lost 6 bases at V and 6 bases at J; junction bases unmatched: 8. Germline V lookup: CDR1 MNHEY, CDR2 SMNVEV (reference sequence). CDR3 loop: CASRPRWDSQPQHF. CDR3 coding DNA: TGTGCCAGCAGGCCACGATGGGACAGTCAGCCCCAGCATTTT.

V usage is TRBV6-5 and J usage is TRBJ2-3; D not resolved. This CDR3 has 13 amino acids. V shed 2 bases and J shed 2 bases, with 5 bases lying between them. Germline CDR1 and CDR2: MNHEY and SVGAGI. The CDR3 nucleotides are TGTGCCAGCAGTTACCGACTCACAGATACGCAGTATTTT. It codes for CASSYRLTDTQYF.

V gene TRBV2 combines with J gene TRBJ2-4, with 7 bases lining up with TRBD1. The CDR3 sequence is 11 residues long. Germline CDR1 SNHLY, CDR2 FYNNEI. The trim removed 6 bases at V and 15 bases at J, leaving 8 bases unmatched. This CDR3 is CASRVTGNRYF. CDR3 nucleotide sequence: TGTGCCAGCAGAGTGACAGGGAATCGGTACTTC.

This chain links TRBV6-6 with TRBJ2-1; 10 bases fit TRBD1. Germline V gene sequence: CDR1 MNHNY, CDR2 SVGAGI (reference sequence). The length of the CDR3 is 14 residues. V lost 10 bases to trimming and J lost 5 bases; unmatched junction nucleotides: 8. The CDR3 is CATLGDRGNNEQFF. DNA for the CDR3: TGTGCCACCCTAGGGGACAGGGGAAACAATGAGCAGTTCTTC.

Points on this clone: Other DNA sequences in the same sample also yield this CDR3. The V gene is TRBV30, the J gene TRBJ2-5; D perhaps matches TRBD2 (5 bases). From germline, CDR1 is GTSNPN and CDR2 SVGIG (reference sequence). V gave up 0 bases and J gave up 1 base, with 9 bases separating them. CDR3 size: 14 residues. The CDR3 DNA is TGTGCCTGGAGTGTCGGAGGCTCCCAAGAGACCCAGTACTTC. Protein: CAWSVGGSQETQYF.

The chain is built from TRBV27 and TRBJ2-7; 8 bases map to TRBD2. This CDR3 spans 15 amino acids. CDR1 is MNHEY and CDR2 is SMNVEV in the germline V gene (reference sequence). Losses at the gene ends were 4 bases for V and 2 bases for J; bases not matched to a gene: 7. The CDR3 is CASSSQSGSPYEQYF. CDR3 coding DNA: TGTGCCAGCAGTTCGCAGAGCGGGAGTCCCTACGAGCAGTACTTC.